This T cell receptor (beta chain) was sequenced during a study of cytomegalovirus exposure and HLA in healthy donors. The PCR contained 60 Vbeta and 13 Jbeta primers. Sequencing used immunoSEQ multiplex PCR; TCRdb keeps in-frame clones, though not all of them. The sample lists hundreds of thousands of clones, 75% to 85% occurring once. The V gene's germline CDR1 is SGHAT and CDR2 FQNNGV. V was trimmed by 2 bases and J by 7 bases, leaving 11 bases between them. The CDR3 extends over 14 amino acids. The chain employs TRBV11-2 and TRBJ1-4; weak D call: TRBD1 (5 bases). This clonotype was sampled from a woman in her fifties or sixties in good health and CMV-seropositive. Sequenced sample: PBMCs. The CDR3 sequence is CASSLNQGGEKLFF. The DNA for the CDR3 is TGTGCCAGCAGCTTAAACCAGGGTGGTGAAAAACTGTTTTTT.